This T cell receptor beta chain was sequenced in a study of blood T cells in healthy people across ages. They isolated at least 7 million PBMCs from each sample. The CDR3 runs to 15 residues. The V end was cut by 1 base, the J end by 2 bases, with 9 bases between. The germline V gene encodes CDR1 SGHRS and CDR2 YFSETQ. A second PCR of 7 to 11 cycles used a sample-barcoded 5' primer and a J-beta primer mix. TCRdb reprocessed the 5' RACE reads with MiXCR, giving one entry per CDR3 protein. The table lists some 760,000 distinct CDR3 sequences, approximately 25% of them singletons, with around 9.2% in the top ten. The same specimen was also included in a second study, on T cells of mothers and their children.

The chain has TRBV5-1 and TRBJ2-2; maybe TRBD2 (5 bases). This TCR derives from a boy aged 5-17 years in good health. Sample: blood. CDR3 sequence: CASSLQAANTGELFF. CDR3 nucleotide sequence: TGCGCCAGCAGCTTGCAAGCGGCTAACACCGGGGAGCTGTTTTTT.